This T cell receptor beta chain is from a study of blood T cell repertoires in COVID-19. TCRdb keeps only in-frame clones here, not all; method: immunoSEQ multiplex PCR. The data contain hundreds of thousands of clones, just under 90% of them singletons. Unmatched junction bases numbered 12, after V lost 3 bases and J lost 3 bases. Germline V gene lookup returns CDR1 MGHRA and CDR2 YSYEKL. CDR3 length equals 17 residues. The chain uses TRBV4-1 and TRBJ2-7, with 9 bases matching TRBD1. This sequence was found in a man aged 45-65 years who had been exposed to COVID-19. Sample: PBMCs or T cells enriched from blood (not recorded which). The CDR3 sequence is CASSQALDRGRHYEQYF. CDR3 DNA: TGCGCCAGCAGCCAGGCCTTGGACAGGGGCCGACACTACGAGCAGTACTTC.